Presented here are 24 T cell receptor beta chains from one specimen sequenced in a study of siplizumab effects on memory and regulatory T cells (dated by TCRdb to the late 2010s). The library was made by the immunoSEQ multiplex PCR assay. This immuneACCESS table, as held by TCRdb, lists in-frame sequences with V and J called but not all clones. Of the missing ones, under half trace to an unresolved V gene in checked studies; the others have no known cause. A total of fewer than 130,000 clones appear in this sample, 80% to 95% of them only once. Approximately 1.3% of the sample is held by the ten biggest clonotypes. Sequencing was carried out using CD4+ T cells sorted from blood. The receptors were sampled from a human donor in good health.

This clone was recorded once. The chain combines TRBV6-4 with TRBJ2-1; TRBD2 matches 11 bases. The germline V gene has CDR1 MRHNA and CDR2 SNTAGT. V was clipped by 1 base and J by 8 bases; unmatched bases: 4. The CDR3 runs 15 residues. CDR3 nucleotide sequence: TGTGCCAGCAGTGACTTAGCGGGAGGGCCCGATGAGCAGTTCTTC. It codes for CASSDLAGGPDEQFF.

This sequence joins TRBV6-4 and TRBJ2-3; 8 bases are shared with TRBD2. The germline CDR1 and CDR2 sequences are MRHNA and SNTAGT. This CDR3 contains 15 residues. The junction had 11 bases not matched to a gene; V was cut back by 8 bases and J by 4 bases. CDR3 bases: TGTGCCAGCGGGCCTGTAGCGGGGCTCGCAGATACGCAGTATTTT. This sequence encodes CASGPVAGLADTQYF.

The V gene is TRBV9, the J gene TRBJ2-7, with D possibly being TRBD1 or TRBD2 (5 bases each). The germline V gene has CDR1 SGDLS and CDR2 YYNGEE. The CDR3 is 15 residues long. V lost 3 bases to trimming and J lost 1 base, with 14 bases between them. The CDR3 spells CASSAPGRPSYEQYF. The CDR3 nucleotides are TGTGCCAGCAGCGCCCCGGGACGTCCATCCTACGAGCAGTACTTC.

The chain carries TRBV18 and TRBJ1-5, with 8 positions matching TRBD1. CDR1 is KGHSH, CDR2 LQKENI, per germline. The length of the CDR3 is 12 residues. V trimming: 9 bases; J trimming: 7 bases; junction bases outside the gene matches: 5. CDR3 nucleotide sequence: TGTGCCAGTTCAGGGGGCAGCCAGCCCCAGCATTTT. Translation gives CASSGGSQPQHF.

This chain links TRBV18 with TRBJ2-7, with TRBD1 matching 10 bases. The CDR3 consists of 15 residues. Trimming at V came to 3 bases and at J to 3 bases, leaving 5 bases not matched to a gene. In germline, CDR1 is KGHSH, CDR2 LQKENI. CDR3 amino acids: CASSPTGTGDYEQYF. The CDR3 nucleotides are TGTGCCAGCTCACCGACCGGGACAGGGGACTACGAGCAGTACTTC.

The chain couples TRBV7-2 to TRBJ2-3, with 9 bases lining up with TRBD2. Per germline, CDR1 SGHTA and CDR2 FQGNSA. The V gene end was trimmed by 5 bases and the J gene end by 4 bases; junction bases not matched to a gene: 7. This CDR3 comprises 15 residues. The CDR3 DNA is TGTGCCAGCAGCCAACCGACTAGCGGTGCAGATACGCAGTATTTT. Its translation is CASSQPTSGADTQYF.

In this sample, this clone turned up once. This sequence joins TRBV2 and TRBJ1-3, with TRBD1 as a possible D gene (5 bases). Trimming removed 4 bases at V and 9 bases at J, with 16 bases between. There are 14 residues in the CDR3. Per germline, CDR1 SNHLY and CDR2 FYNNEI. The CDR3 protein is CASSVSGLQTTIYF. The CDR3 nucleotides read TGTGCCAGCAGTGTGTCAGGGCTCCAAACCACCATATATTTT. Variable domain in full (rest from reference TRBV2 and TRBJ1-3): EPEVTQTPSHQVTQMGQEVILRCVPISNHLYFYWYRQILGQKVEFLVSFYNNEISEKSEIFDDQFSVERPDGSNFTLKIRSTKLEDSAMYFCASSVSGLQTTIYFGEGSWLTVV.

This clone was counted once. Different DNA sequences within this sample yield the same CDR3. The V gene is TRBV6-5, the J gene TRBJ1-2; TRBD1 matches 7 bases. Germline CDR1 and CDR2: MNHEY and SVGAGI. Germline trimming cut 5 bases from V and 3 bases from J; bases unmatched to any gene: 6. The CDR3 extends over 14 amino acids. DNA for the CDR3: TGTGCCAGCAGTACGGCCGGGACAGACTATGGCTACACCTTC. Translating gives CASSTAGTDYGYTF.

The rearrangement uses TRBV2 and TRBJ2-5; 11 bases match TRBD2. The length of the CDR3 is 14 residues. The V and J ends lost 6 bases and 4 bases, in that order; junction bases with no gene match: 4. CDR1 SNHLY and CDR2 FYNNEI come from the germline V gene. The DNA for the CDR3 is TGTGCCAGCAGAGACACTAGCGGGGGAGAGACCCAGTACTTC. Protein sequence: CASRDTSGGETQYF.

V usage is TRBV11-3 and J usage is TRBJ2-1, with D hard to call. The V end was cut by 0 bases, the J end by 8 bases, with 5 bases between. The CDR3 covers 12 residues. The germline V gene encodes CDR1 SGHNT and CDR2 YENEEA. Written as DNA, the CDR3 is TGTGCCAGCAGCTTAGATAGCCATGAGCAGTTCTTC. It codes for CASSLDSHEQFF.

V usage is TRBV18 and J usage is TRBJ2-7, with unresolved D. CDR3 length: 11 amino acids. Trimming took off 6 bases at V and 5 bases at J, with 8 bases between the two ends. Germline V gene sequence: CDR1 KGHSH, CDR2 LQKENI. The CDR3 here is CASSTRDEQYF. Here the CDR3 DNA reads TGTGCCAGCTCGACCCGGGACGAGCAGTACTTC.

V usage is TRBV30 and J usage is TRBJ1-2; 9 bases map to TRBD1. Germline V gene lookup returns CDR1 GTSNPN and CDR2 SVGIG (reference sequence). The CDR3 length is 14 residues. After removal of 5 bases from V and 4 bases from J, the junction contained 8 bases not matched to a gene. The CDR3 is CAWENRGQSYGYTF. The CDR3 bases are TGTGCCTGGGAGAACAGGGGGCAAAGCTATGGCTACACCTTC. Full variable domain (missing parts from reference TRBV30 and TRBJ1-2): SQTIHQWPATLVQPVGSPLSLECTVEGTSNPNLYWYRQAAGRGLQLLFYSVGIGQISSEVPQNLSASRPQDRQFILSSKKLLLSDSGFYLCAWENRGQSYGYTFGSGTRLTVV.

The chain combines TRBV7-9 with TRBJ1-3, with a tentative D call TRBD1 (5 bases). V lost 5 bases and J 0 bases, leaving 11 bases between the germline ends. This CDR3 region has 15 residues. Germline lookup yields CDR1 SEHNR and CDR2 FQNEAQ (reference sequence). The DNA of the CDR3 is TGTGCCAGCAGCCGGGGACCGTACTCTGGAAACACCATATATTTT. Its translation: CASSRGPYSGNTIYF.

This clone was found once. The chain uses TRBV14 and TRBJ2-7; D gene unclear. The V end was cut by 6 bases, the J end by 0 bases, with 9 bases between. The V gene's germline CDR1 is SGHDN and CDR2 FVKESK. The CDR3 extends over 13 amino acids. CDR3 DNA sequence: TGTGCCAGCAGTAACGGCAGCTCCTACGAGCAGTACTTC. It translates to CASSNGSSYEQYF.

The chain recombines TRBV19 with TRBJ2-3; TRBD2 is a possible D gene (5 bases). This CDR3 has 15 residues. Germline CDR1 reads LNHDA; CDR2 reads SQIVND (reference sequence). V was cut by 1 base and J by 4 bases, with 12 bases left in between. CDR3 amino acids: CASSIGYGKSDTQYF. In nucleotides, the CDR3 is TGTGCCAGTAGTATAGGATACGGGAAGTCAGATACGCAGTATTTT.

This chain joins TRBV2 and TRBJ2-5; possibly TRBD2 for D (7 bases). Trimming left V 6 bases short and J 3 bases short, with 11 bases between. Germline V CDR1 and CDR2: SNHLY, FYNNEI. This CDR3 is built from 13 residues. The CDR3 bases are TGTGCCAGCAGAGGGGGGGCCAAAGAGACCCAGTACTTC. As protein: CASRGGAKETQYF.

The sample holds one count of this clone. The chain recombines TRBV6-5 with TRBJ1-1, with TRBD1 identical over 7 bases. Germline-derived CDR1 and CDR2 are MNHEY and SVGAGI. V trimming: 5 bases; J trimming: 11 bases; junction bases outside the gene matches: 5. The CDR3 covers 11 residues. The CDR3 bases are TGTGCCAGCAGTCGACAGGGAGCTGCTTTCTTT. As protein: CASSRQGAAFF.

Details on this clone: Relative to the germline gene, one junction end is altered; a read error may explain this. The chain has TRBV7-7 and TRBJ2-5; 13 bases line up with TRBD2. Germline assignment: CDR1 SSHAT and CDR2 FNYEAQ (reference sequence). The CDR3 covers 18 residues. The CDR3 sequence is CASSHGTSGILGGETQYF. DNA for the CDR3: TGTGCTAGCAGCCATGGGACTAGCGGGATCCTAGGAGGGGAGACCCAGTACTTC.

The chain is built from TRBV6-5 and TRBJ1-1; D is ambiguous. This CDR3 has 15 amino acids. CDR1 and CDR2 (germline): MNHEY, SVGAGI. V lost 0 bases and J 0 bases, leaving 8 bases between the germline ends. The CDR3 DNA sequence: TGTGCCAGCAGTTACTCGCGACGGGTGAACACTGAAGCTTTCTTT. Residues: CASSYSRRVNTEAFF.

The genes are TRBV2 and TRBJ2-1; D is uncertain. Germline V lookup: CDR1 SNHLY, CDR2 FYNNEI. There are 12 residues in the CDR3. V lost 3 bases, J lost 8 bases, and 8 bases lay in between. Here the CDR3 DNA reads TGTGCCAGCAGTGAGTCGGTAGATGAGCAGTTCTTC. It yields the protein CASSESVDEQFF.

This chain uses TRBV20-1 with TRBJ2-1, with D possibly being TRBD2 (5 bases). CDR3 size: 11 residues. Trimming stripped 3 bases from V and 10 bases from J, with 10 bases between. Germline assignment: CDR1 DFQATT and CDR2 SNEGSKA (reference sequence). The CDR3 nucleotides are TGCAGTGCTAGGATAGTAGCGGAGCAGTTCTTC. Translation gives CSARIVAEQFF.

V is TRBV7-2 and J is TRBJ2-5; possible D gene TRBD2, 6 bases. This CDR3 is 16 amino acids long. The germline gives CDR1 SGHTA, CDR2 FQGNSA. V shed 4 bases and J shed 1 base, with 16 bases lying between them. The chain's CDR3 is CASSSPPASAQETQYF. The CDR3 region has the DNA TGTGCCAGCAGCTCCCCCCCGGCTAGCGCCCAAGAGACCCAGTACTTC.

This chain connects TRBV28 to TRBJ2-1; possibly TRBD1 for D (6 bases). V shed 6 bases and J shed 4 bases, with 13 bases lying between them. From germline, CDR1 is MDHEN and CDR2 SYDVKM. The CDR3 contains 14 residues. The chain's CDR3 is CASRSETGYNEQFF. The DNA of the CDR3 is TGTGCCAGCAGATCGGAGACAGGATACAATGAGCAGTTCTTC.

This chain uses TRBV2 with TRBJ2-5; D remains unclear. The germline gives CDR1 SNHLY, CDR2 FYNNEI. The CDR3 is 15 residues long. V shed 1 base and J shed 1 base, with 10 bases lying between them. The CDR3 DNA sequence: TGTGCCAGCAGTGAAGAAGGCGGACGCCAAGAGACCCAGTACTTC. This encodes CASSEEGGRQETQYF.